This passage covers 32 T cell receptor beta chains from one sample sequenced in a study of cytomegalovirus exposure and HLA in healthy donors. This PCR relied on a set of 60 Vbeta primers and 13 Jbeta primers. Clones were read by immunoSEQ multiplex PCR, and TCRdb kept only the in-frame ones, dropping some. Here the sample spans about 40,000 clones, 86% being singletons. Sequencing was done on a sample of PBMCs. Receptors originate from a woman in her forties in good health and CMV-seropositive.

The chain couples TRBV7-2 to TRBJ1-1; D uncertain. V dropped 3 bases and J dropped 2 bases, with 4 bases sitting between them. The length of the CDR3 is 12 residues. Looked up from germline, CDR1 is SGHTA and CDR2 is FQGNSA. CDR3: CASSFINTEAFF. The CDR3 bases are TGTGCCAGCAGCTTTATTAACACTGAAGCTTTCTTT. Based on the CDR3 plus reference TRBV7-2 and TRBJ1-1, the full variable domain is GAGVSQSPSNKVTEKGKDVELRCDPISGHTALYWYRQSLGQGLEFLIYFQGNSAPDKSGLPSDRFSAERTGGSVSTLTIQRTQQEDSAVYLCASSFINTEAFFGQGTRLTVV.

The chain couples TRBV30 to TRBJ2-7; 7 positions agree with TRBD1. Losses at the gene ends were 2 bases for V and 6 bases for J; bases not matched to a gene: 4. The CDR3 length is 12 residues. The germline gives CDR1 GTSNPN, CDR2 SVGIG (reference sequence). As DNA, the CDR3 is TGTGCCTGGAGTAGACAGGGTTTCGAGCAGTACTTC. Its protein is CAWSRQGFEQYF.

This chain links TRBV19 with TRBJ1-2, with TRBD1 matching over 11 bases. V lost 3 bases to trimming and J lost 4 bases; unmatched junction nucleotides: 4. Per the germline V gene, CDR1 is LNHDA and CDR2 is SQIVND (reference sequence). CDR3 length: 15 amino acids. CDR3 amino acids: CASSILGTGGYGYTF. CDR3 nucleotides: TGTGCCAGTAGTATCTTAGGGACAGGGGGCTATGGCTACACCTTC.

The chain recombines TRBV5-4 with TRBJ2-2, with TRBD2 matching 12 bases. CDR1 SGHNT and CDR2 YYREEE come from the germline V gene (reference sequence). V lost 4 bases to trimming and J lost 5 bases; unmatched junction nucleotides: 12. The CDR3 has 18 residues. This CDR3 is CASSTSRRLAGDTGELFF. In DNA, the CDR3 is TGTGCCAGCAGCACTAGCCGCAGACTAGCGGGGGATACCGGGGAGCTGTTTTTT.

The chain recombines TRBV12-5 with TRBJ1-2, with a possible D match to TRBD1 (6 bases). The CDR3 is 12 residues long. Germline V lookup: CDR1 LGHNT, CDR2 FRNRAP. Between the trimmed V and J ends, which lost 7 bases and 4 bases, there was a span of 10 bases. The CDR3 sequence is CASARDIYGYTF. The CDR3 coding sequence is TGTGCTAGTGCCCGGGACATCTATGGCTACACCTTC.

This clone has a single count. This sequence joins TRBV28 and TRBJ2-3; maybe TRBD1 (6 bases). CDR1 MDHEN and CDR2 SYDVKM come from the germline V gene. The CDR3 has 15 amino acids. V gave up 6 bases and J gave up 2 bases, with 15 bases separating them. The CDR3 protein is CASSSPQGHTDTQYF. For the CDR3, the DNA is TGTGCCAGCAGCTCGCCTCAGGGGCACACAGATACGCAGTATTTT.

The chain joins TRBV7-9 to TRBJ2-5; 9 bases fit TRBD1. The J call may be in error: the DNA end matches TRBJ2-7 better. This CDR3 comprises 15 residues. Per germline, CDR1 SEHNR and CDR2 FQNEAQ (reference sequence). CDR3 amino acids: CASSLMGQGPYEQYF. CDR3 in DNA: TGTGCCAGCAGCTTGATGGGACAGGGCCCATACGAGCAGTACTTC.

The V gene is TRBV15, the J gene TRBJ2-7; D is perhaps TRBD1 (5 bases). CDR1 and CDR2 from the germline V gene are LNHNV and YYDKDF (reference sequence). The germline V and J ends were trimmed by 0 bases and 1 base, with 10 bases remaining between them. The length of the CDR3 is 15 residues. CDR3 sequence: CATSREQAGSYEQYF. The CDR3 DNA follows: TGTGCCACCAGCAGAGAACAGGCAGGGTCCTACGAGCAGTACTTC. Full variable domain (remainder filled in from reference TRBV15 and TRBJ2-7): DAMVIQNPRYQVTQFGKPVTLSCSQTLNHNVMYWYQQKSSQAPKLLFHYYDKDFNNEADTPDNFQSRRPNTSFCFLDIRSPGLGDTAMYLCATSREQAGSYEQYFGPGTRLTVT.

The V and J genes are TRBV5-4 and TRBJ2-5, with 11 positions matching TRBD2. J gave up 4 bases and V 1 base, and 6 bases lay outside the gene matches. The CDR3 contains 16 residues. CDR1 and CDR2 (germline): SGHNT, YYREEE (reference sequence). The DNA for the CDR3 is TGTGCCAGCAGCTTGAAACTAGCGGGGGTTGGAGAGACCCAGTACTTC. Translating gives CASSLKLAGVGETQYF.

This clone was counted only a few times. CDR3: CASRVAVEGPQHF. The CDR3 DNA reads TGCGCCAGCAGAGTTGCAGTGGAGGGGCCCCAGCATTTT. This sequence joins TRBV10-2 and TRBJ1-5, with D uncertain. V was cut by 6 bases and J by 9 bases, with 15 bases left in between. Germline loops: CDR1 WSHSY, CDR2 SAAADI. The CDR3 is 13 amino acids.

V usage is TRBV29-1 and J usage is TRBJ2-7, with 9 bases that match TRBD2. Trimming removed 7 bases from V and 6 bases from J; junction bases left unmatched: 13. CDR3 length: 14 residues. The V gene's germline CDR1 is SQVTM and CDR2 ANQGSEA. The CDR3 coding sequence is TGCAGCGCTGTAGCGGGGGATATCTCTCCCGAGCAGTACTTC. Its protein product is CSAVAGDISPEQYF.

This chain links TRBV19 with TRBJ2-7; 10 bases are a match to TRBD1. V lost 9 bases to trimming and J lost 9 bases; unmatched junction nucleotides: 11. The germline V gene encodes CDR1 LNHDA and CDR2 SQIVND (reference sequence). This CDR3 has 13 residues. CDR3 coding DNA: TGTGCCAGCACCGGGACAGGGGCGAGCGGGCAGTACTTC. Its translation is CASTGTGASGQYF.

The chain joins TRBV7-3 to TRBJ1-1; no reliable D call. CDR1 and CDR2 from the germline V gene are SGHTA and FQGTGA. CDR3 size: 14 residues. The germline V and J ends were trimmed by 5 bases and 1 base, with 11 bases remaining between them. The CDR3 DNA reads TGTGCCAGCAGCCTTAATCCAGGGAACACTGAAGCTTTCTTT. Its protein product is CASSLNPGNTEAFF.

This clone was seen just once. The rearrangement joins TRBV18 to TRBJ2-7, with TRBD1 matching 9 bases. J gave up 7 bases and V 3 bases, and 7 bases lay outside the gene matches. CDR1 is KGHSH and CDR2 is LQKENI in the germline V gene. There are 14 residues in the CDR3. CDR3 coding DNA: TGTGCCAGCTCACCTCGGGACAGGGTGGGGGAGCAGTACTTC. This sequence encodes CASSPRDRVGEQYF.

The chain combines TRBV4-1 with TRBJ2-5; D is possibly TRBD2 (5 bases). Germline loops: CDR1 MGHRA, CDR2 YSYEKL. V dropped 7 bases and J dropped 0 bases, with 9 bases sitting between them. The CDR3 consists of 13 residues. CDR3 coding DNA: TGCGCCAGCAAGGACGGGAACCAAGAGACCCAGTACTTC. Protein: CASKDGNQETQYF.

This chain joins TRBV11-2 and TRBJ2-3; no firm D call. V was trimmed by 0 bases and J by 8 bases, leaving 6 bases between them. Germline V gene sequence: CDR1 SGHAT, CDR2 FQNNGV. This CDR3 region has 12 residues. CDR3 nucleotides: TGTGCCAGCAGCTTAGATTCCGGTACGCAGTATTTT. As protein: CASSLDSGTQYF. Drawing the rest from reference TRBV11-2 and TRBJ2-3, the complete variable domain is EAGVAQSPRYKIIEKRQSVAFWCNPISGHATLYWYQQILGQGPKLLIQFQNNGVVDDSQLPKDRFSAERLKGVDSTLKIQPAKLEDSAVYLCASSLDSGTQYFGPGTRLTVL.

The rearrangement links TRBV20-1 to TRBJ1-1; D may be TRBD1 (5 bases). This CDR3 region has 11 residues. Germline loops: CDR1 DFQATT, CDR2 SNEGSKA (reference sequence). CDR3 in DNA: TGCAGCAGCGGGGGGGACACTGAAGCTTTCTTT. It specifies CSSGGDTEAFF.

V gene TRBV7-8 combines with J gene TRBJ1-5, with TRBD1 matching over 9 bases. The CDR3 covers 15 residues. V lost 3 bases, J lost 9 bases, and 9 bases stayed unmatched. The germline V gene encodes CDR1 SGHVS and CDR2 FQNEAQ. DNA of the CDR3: TGTGCCAGCAGCTTCGGACAGGGGTGGGATTTGCCCCAGCATTTT. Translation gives CASSFGQGWDLPQHF. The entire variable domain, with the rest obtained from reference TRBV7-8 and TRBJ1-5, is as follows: GAGVSQSPRYKVAKRGQDVALRCDPISGHVSLFWYQQALGQGPEFLTYFQNEAQLDKSGLPSDRFFAERPEGSVSTLKIQRTQQEDSAVYLCASSFGQGWDLPQHFGDGTRLSIL.

CDR3 nucleotides: TGTGCCAGCAGCGTAGTAGGTGGACAGGGGGAGACCCAGTACTTC. It encodes CASSVVGGQGETQYF. The rearrangement uses TRBV9 and TRBJ2-5; the match to TRBD1 covers 9 bases. V lost 0 bases, J lost 5 bases, and 5 bases stayed unmatched. CDR1 SGDLS and CDR2 YYNGEE come from the germline V gene. This CDR3 has 15 residues. The full variable domain, its missing parts supplied by reference TRBV9 and TRBJ2-5, is DSGVTQTPKHLITATGQRVTLRCSPRSGDLSVYWYQQSLDQGLQFLIQYYNGEERAKGNILERFSAQQFPDLHSELNLSSLELGDSALYFCASSVVGGQGETQYFGPGTRLLVL.

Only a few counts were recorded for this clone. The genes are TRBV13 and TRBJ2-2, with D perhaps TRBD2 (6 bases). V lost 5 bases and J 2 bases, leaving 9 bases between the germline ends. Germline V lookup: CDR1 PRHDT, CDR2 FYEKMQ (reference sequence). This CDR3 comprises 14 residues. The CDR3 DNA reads TGTGCCAGCAGCATGGGACTTAACACCGGGGAGCTGTTTTTT. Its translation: CASSMGLNTGELFF.

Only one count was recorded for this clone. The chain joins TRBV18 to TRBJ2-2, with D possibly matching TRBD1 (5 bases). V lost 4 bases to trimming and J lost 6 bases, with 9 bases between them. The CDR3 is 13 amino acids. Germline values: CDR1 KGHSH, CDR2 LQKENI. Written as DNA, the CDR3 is TGTGCCAGCTCACAACAGGATCCCGGGGAGCTGTTTTTT. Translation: CASSQQDPGELFF.

The DNA for the CDR3 is TGTGCCAGCAGGGACCGCGGGAGGGGCGGGAGAGAAAAACTGTTTTTT. Translating it yields CASRDRGRGGREKLFF. The rearrangement links TRBV28 to TRBJ1-4; D might be TRBD1 (5 bases). CDR1 is MDHEN, CDR2 SYDVKM, per germline. This CDR3 comprises 16 residues. V lost 6 bases and J 8 bases, leaving 22 bases between the germline ends.

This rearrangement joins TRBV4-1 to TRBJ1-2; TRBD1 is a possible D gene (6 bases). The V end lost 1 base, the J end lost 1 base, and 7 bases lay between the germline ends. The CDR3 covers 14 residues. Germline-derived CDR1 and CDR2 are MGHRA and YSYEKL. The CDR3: CASSQAGVNYGYTF. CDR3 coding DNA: TGCGCCAGCAGCCAAGCAGGGGTTAACTATGGCTACACCTTC.

The CDR3 is CASSETGKGNQPQHF. CDR3 DNA sequence: TGTGCCAGCAGTGAAACAGGGAAGGGCAATCAGCCCCAGCATTTT. This chain connects TRBV28 to TRBJ1-5, with TRBD1 as a possible D gene (6 bases). Between the trimmed V and J ends, which lost 5 bases and 2 bases, there was a span of 13 bases. This CDR3 spans 15 amino acids. From germline, CDR1 is MDHEN and CDR2 SYDVKM.

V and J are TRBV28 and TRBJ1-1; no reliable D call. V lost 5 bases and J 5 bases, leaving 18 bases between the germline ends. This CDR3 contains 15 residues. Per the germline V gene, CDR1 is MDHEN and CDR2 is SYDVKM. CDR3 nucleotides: TGTGCCAGCAGTCTCCTCCCCCTTGCGGGGACTGAAGCTTTCTTT. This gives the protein CASSLLPLAGTEAFF.

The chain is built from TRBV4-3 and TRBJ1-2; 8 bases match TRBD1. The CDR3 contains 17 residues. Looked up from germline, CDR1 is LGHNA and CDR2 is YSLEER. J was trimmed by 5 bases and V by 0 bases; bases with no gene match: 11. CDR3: CASSQDLGQGAWYGYTF. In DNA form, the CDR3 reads TGCGCCAGCAGCCAAGATTTGGGGCAGGGGGCATGGTATGGCTACACCTTC.

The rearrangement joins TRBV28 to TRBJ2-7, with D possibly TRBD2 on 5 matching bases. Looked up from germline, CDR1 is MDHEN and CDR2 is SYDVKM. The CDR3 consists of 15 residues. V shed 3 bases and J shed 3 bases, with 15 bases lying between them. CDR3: CASSFIRGVYYEQYF. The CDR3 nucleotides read TGTGCCAGCAGTTTTATTCGGGGTGTATACTACGAGCAGTACTTC.

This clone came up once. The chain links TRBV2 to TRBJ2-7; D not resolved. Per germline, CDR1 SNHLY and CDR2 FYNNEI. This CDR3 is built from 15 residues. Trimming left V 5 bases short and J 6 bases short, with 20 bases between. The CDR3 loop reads CASSFDTSEEGEQYF. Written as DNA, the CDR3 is TGTGCCAGCAGTTTCGACACGTCCGAAGAAGGCGAGCAGTACTTC.

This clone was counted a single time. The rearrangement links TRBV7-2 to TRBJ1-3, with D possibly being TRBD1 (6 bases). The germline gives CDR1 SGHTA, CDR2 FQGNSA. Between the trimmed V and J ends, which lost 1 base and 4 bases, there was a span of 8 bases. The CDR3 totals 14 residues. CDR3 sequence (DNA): TGTGCCAGCAGCTTAGGGACAGCCGGAAACACCATATATTTT. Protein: CASSLGTAGNTIYF. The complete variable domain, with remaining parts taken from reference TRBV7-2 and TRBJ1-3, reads GAGVSQSPSNKVTEKGKDVELRCDPISGHTALYWYRQSLGQGLEFLIYFQGNSAPDKSGLPSDRFSAERTGGSVSTLTIQRTQQEDSAVYLCASSLGTAGNTIYFGEGSWLTVV.

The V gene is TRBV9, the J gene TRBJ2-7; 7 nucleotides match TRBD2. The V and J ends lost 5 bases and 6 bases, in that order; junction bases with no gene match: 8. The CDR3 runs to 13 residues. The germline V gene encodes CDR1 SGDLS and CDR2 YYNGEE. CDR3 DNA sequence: TGTGCCAGCAGTCCTGTTACGGGGGGCGAGCAGTACTTC. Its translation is CASSPVTGGEQYF.

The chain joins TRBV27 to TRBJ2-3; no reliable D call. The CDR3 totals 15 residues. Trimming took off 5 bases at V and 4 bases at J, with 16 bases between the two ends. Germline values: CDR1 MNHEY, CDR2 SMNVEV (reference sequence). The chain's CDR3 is CASSPYRSSADTQYF. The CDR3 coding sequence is TGTGCCAGCAGTCCCTATAGGAGCAGCGCAGATACGCAGTATTTT.

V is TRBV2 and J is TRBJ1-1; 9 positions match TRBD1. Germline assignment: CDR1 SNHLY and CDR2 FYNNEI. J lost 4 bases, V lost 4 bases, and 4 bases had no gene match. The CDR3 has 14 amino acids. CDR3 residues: CASSGQGVGTEAFF. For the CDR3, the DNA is TGTGCCAGCAGTGGACAGGGGGTCGGCACTGAAGCTTTCTTT.